This T cell receptor beta chain is from a study of CXCR3-negative and CXCR3-positive naive CD8 T cells. Study information: Per library, roughly 1.5 +/- 0.3 million reads; 130 million to 150 million TRB reads overall. Study-wide points: Memory, not naive, CXCR3-negative and CXCR3-positive cells differed in TRBV-TRBJ usage.

A word on this clonotype: Its antigen is unknown.

The CDR3 loop spans 15 amino acids. The V gene's germline CDR1 is SGHVS and CDR2 FQNEAQ. Those CD8+ T cells considered naive were CD45RO-CCR7+CD27+CD95-. UMI-tagged TRB cDNA libraries were built via 5' RACE. TCRdb re-analyzed the 5' RACE reads; it lists each CDR3 protein once, without DNA. This repertoire includes tens of thousands of distinct CDR3 sequences. The J gene is TRBJ2-1, the V gene TRBV7-8; as DNA is missing, the TRBD1 call by TCRdb cannot be tested. The specimen sequenced was naive CXCR3- CD8+ T cells from blood. Subset here: CD45RO-CCR7+CD27+CD95- naive CD8+ T cells lacking CXCR3 (TNR3-). The TCR originated in a human donor in good health. Some clones in this sample may be carry-over from other donors' samples. The CDR3 loop reads CASSLIIGAGNEQFF.